This TCR beta chain was captured by sequencing in a study of blood T cell repertoires in COVID-19. Germline V gene data show CDR1 as MNHNS and CDR2 as SASEGT. The CDR3 has 14 residues. The ends lost 2 bases at V and 6 bases at J; junction bases unmatched: 4. Original methodology: Amplification from reference gene primers served as the basis for estimated nucleated cell counts. The method was immunoSEQ multiplex PCR; TCRdb's version includes in-frame clones alone and lacks a portion of them. The V and J calls and clone size come from that table; D and trimming were worked out from the DNA. This sample carries about 62,000 clones, around 84% of them seen once, and the ten largest clones take 0.9% to 1.2%. This clone was recorded once.

The rearrangement joins TRBV6-1 to TRBJ1-2, with 9 bases aligning to TRBD1. This clonotype originated in a man aged 65 to 85 with acute or convalescent COVID-19. Sequenced material: peripheral blood. CDR3 sequence reads: CASSERGDRDGYTF. The CDR3 DNA reads TGTGCCAGCAGTGAACGGGGGGACAGGGATGGCTACACCTTC.